This T cell receptor (beta chain) was identified in a study of Ad26.COV2.S vaccination and SARS-CoV-2 variants. Assay used: immunoSEQ multiplex PCR; TCRdb lists only in-frame clones, some missing. The data contain hundreds of thousands of clones, around 93% of them seen just once; the ten biggest clones take up 1.5% to 2%. This CDR3 has 15 residues. Germline CDR1 and CDR2: SGHAT and FQNNGV. V gave up 5 bases and J gave up 0 bases, with 8 bases separating them. A word on this clone: Antigen: not known.

The treatment here: some 19 received Ad26.COV2.S at low or high dose, single or two shots; 5 received placebo; per-sample allocation not given. Material that was analyzed had been drawn on day 63 after the first vaccine or placebo injection. Adults aged 18-55 years in Boston included the donor. What was given as vaccine was an Ad26 vector encoding Wuhan-strain SARS-CoV-2 spike. Points from the study as a whole: Measures of TCR breadth and depth may have fallen short of total T cell responses. Vaccinees reportedly had broad spike-specific CD8+ and CD4+ T cell responses.

The receptor's source is a person aged 18-65 years who received the Ad26.COV2.S COVID-19 vaccine or a placebo. The V call is TRBV11-2, the J call TRBJ1-6; D uncertain. Sequencing used peripheral blood, obtained in a trial of Ad26.COV2.S vaccine versus placebo. In DNA, the CDR3 is TGTGCCAGCAGCAAAAGAAGCTCCTATAATTCACCCCTCCACTTT. Translated, it gives CASSKRSSYNSPLHF. The full variable domain, completed using reference TRBV11-2 and TRBJ1-6, is EAGVAQSPRYKIIEKRQSVAFWCNPISGHATLYWYQQILGQGPKLLIQFQNNGVVDDSQLPKDRFSAERLKGVDSTLKIQPAKLEDSAVYLCASSKRSSYNSPLHFGNGTRLTVT.